This is a list of T cell receptor beta chains from one sample in a study of T-cell memory formation after mild COVID-19. TCRdb re-derived calls from the 5' RACE reads in MiXCR, one entry per CDR3 protein. The data contain 150,000 to 200,000 distinct CDR3 sequences, about 28% of them singletons. Sequencing used PBMCs or a T cell subset sorted from them (not recorded which). The receptors come from an adult woman who had mild COVID-19 (a few samples of this study predate the infection). Cell type and time point are not known. Both conserved end residues are part of each CDR3. The order of the fields is CDR3 protein, CDR3 DNA, V gene, clone size, J gene, D gene. D genes are given only for firm matches. Clone size is shown for a subset of rows, as once, few, many or a class of expanded clone.

CASSQSQVLNYGYTF TGCGCCAGCAGCCAATCCCAGGTTCTGAACTATGGCTACACCTTC TRBV4-1 few TRBJ1-2 NA
CASSLGPSSLLGREGNEQFF TGTGCCAGCAGCTTAGGTCCCTCCTCCCTGTTAGGGCGGGAGGGCAATGAGCAGTTCTTC TRBV13 many TRBJ2-1 TRBD2
CSARDQREGYNEQFF TGCAGTGCTAGAGATCAGCGGGAGGGCTACAATGAGCAGTTCTTC TRBV20-1 NA TRBJ2-1 TRBD2
CASSPQGYYGYTF TGTGCCAGCAGCCCGCAGGGGTACTATGGCTACACCTTC TRBV11-3 NA TRBJ1-2 NA
CASSQGRLASVYNEQFF TGCGCCAGCAGCCAGGGGAGGCTAGCGTCGGTTTACAATGAGCAGTTCTTC TRBV4-1 NA TRBJ2-1 NA
CASSISRGTQYF TGCGCCAGCAGCATCTCGAGGGGGACCCAGTACTTC TRBV5-1 NA TRBJ2-5 NA
CASSTWGLDYGYTF TGTGCCAGCAGCACTTGGGGGCTCGACTATGGCTACACCTTC TRBV2 NA TRBJ1-2 NA
CATASSGIYEQYF TGTGCCACAGCCTCCTCGGGGATTTACGAGCAGTACTTC TRBV15 NA TRBJ2-7 NA
CSVRQGANEKLFF TGCAGCGTCAGACAGGGAGCTAATGAAAAACTGTTTTTT TRBV29-1 NA TRBJ1-4 TRBD1
CASSQEVNEQFF TGCGCCAGCAGCCAGGAGGTCAATGAGCAGTTCTTC TRBV4-1 NA TRBJ2-1 NA
CASSFGTSGAYNEQFF TGTGCCAGCAGTTTCGGCACTAGCGGGGCCTACAATGAGCAGTTCTTC TRBV12-3/TRBV12-4 many TRBJ2-1 TRBD2
CATSDLSGGVDTQYF TGTGCCACCAGTGATTTGTCCGGGGGAGTGGATACGCAGTATTTT TRBV24-1 few TRBJ2-3 NA
CATSSSFRQGAFF TGTGCCACCAGCTCCAGCTTCAGACAGGGGGCTTTCTTT TRBV15 few TRBJ1-1 TRBD1
CAISESGGSQPQHF TGTGCCATCAGTGAGTCGGGCGGCAGTCAGCCCCAGCATTTT TRBV10-3 few TRBJ1-5 NA
CATSGVGWHEQFF TGTGCCACCAGCGGGGTAGGTTGGCATGAGCAGTTCTTC TRBV24-1 NA TRBJ2-1 NA
CSAQLGRAGANVLTF TGCAGTGCTCAACTAGGGCGCGCTGGGGCCAACGTCCTGACTTTC TRBV20-1 NA TRBJ2-6 NA
CASSPGQGLSYEQYF TGCGCCAGCAGCCCGGGACAGGGTCTCTCCTACGAGCAGTACTTC TRBV5-1 few TRBJ2-7 TRBD1
CASWQGLGNEQFF TGTGCCAGCTGGCAGGGTCTTGGGAATGAGCAGTTCTTC TRBV5-5 NA TRBJ2-1 NA
CSARVRTSTEAFF TGCAGTGCTAGGGTGAGGACAAGCACTGAAGCTTTCTTT TRBV20-1 NA TRBJ1-1 NA
CASSLSSGGHNEQFF TGCGCCAGCAGCTTATCTAGCGGGGGTCACAATGAGCAGTTCTTC TRBV5-1 few TRBJ2-1 TRBD2
CASSQGQRENNEQFF TGCGCCAGCAGCCAAGGACAGCGTGAGAACAATGAGCAGTTCTTC TRBV4-1 NA TRBJ2-1 NA
CAWKWEREDTF TGTGCCTGGAAATGGGAGAGGGAGGACACCTTC TRBV30 NA TRBJ1-2 NA
CASSTTDRGPGGYTF TGTGCCAGCAGTACCACAGACAGGGGGCCTGGCGGCTACACCTTC TRBV27 NA TRBJ1-2 TRBD1
CASSLGQGNPYEQYF TGTGCCAGCAGCTTGGGACAGGGGAATCCCTACGAGCAGTACTTC TRBV7-6 NA TRBJ2-7 TRBD1
CAIRDGTYEQYF TGTGCCATCCGGGACGGAACCTACGAGCAGTACTTC TRBV6-2/TRBV6-3 NA TRBJ2-7 NA
CAWSIVGGASYEQYF TGTGCCTGGAGCATAGTCGGGGGCGCCTCCTACGAGCAGTACTTC TRBV30 NA TRBJ2-7 NA
CASGFDPGTEAFF TGTGCTAGTGGTTTCGATCCCGGCACTGAAGCTTTCTTT TRBV12-5 NA TRBJ1-1 NA
CATTQNYGYTF TGTGCCACCACACAGAACTATGGCTACACCTTC TRBV6-1 NA TRBJ1-2 NA
CASSPSQSVTGELFF TGCGCCAGCAGCCCCTCCCAATCAGTCACCGGGGAGCTGTTTTTT TRBV5-1 few TRBJ2-2 NA
CASSLGGLIETQYF TGCGCCAGCAGCTTGGGAGGGCTGATAGAGACCCAGTACTTC TRBV5-1 NA TRBJ2-5 NA
CASSTLNPGNTEAFF TGTGCCAGTAGTACCCTCAACCCCGGGAACACTGAAGCTTTCTTT TRBV19 NA TRBJ1-1 NA
CASSNVGVSYNEQFF TGTGCCAGTAGTAACGTGGGGGTCTCCTACAATGAGCAGTTCTTC TRBV19 NA TRBJ2-1 NA
CASSYESGFSNQPQHF TGTGCCAGCAGTTACGAGTCGGGGTTCAGCAATCAGCCCCAGCATTTT TRBV6-6 few TRBJ1-5 NA
CSAIYWDGNTEAFF TGCAGTGCTATATACTGGGACGGGAACACTGAAGCTTTCTTT TRBV20-1 NA TRBJ1-1 NA
CASSQDATSGYYEQYF TGCGCCAGCAGCCAGGACGCGACTAGCGGGTACTACGAGCAGTACTTC TRBV4-3 NA TRBJ2-7 TRBD2
CASSQESSGRNEQFF TGCGCCAGCAGCCAAGAATCTAGCGGGAGGAATGAGCAGTTCTTC TRBV4-3 NA TRBJ2-1 TRBD2
CASTLSMNTEAFF TGTGCCAGCACCCTTAGTATGAACACTGAAGCTTTCTTT TRBV2 few TRBJ1-1 NA